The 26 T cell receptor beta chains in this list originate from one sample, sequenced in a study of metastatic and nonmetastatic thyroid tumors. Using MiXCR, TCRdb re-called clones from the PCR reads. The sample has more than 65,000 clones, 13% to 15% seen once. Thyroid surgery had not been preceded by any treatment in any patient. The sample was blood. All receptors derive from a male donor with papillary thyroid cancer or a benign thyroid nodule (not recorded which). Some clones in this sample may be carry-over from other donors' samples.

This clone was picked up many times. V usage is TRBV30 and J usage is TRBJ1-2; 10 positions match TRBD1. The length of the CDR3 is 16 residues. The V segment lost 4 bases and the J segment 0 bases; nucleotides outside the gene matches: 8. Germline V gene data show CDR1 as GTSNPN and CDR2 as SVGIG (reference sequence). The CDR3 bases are TGTGCCTGGACCAAAGGGACAGGGGTTTCTAACTATGGCTACACCTTC. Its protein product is CAWTKGTGVSNYGYTF.

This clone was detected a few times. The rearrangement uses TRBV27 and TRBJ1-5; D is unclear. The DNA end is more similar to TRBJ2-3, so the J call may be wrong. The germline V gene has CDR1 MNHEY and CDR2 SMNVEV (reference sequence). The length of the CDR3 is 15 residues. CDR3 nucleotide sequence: TGTGCCAGCAGTTCCCTAGAAGACATGGATCAGCCCCAGTATTTT. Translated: CASSSLEDMDQPQYF.

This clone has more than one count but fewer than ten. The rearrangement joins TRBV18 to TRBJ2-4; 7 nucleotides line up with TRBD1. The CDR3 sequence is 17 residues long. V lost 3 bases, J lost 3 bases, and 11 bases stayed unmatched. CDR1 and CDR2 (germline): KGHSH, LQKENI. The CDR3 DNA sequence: TGTGCCAGCTCACCGCAACCGGGACAGAGCCTCAAAAACATTCAGTACTTC. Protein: CASSPQPGQSLKNIQYF. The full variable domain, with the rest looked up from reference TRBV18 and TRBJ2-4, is NAGVMQNPRHLVRRRGQEARLRCSPMKGHSHVYWYRQLPEEGLKFMVYLQKENIIDESGMPKERFSAEFPKEGPSILRIQQVVRGDSAAYFCASSPQPGQSLKNIQYFGAGTRLSVL.

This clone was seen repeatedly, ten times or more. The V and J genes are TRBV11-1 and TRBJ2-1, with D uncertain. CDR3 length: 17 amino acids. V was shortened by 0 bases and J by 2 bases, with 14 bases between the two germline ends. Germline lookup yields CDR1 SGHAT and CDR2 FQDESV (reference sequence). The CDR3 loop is CASSLAHGVGPYNEQFF. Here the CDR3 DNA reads TGTGCCAGCAGCTTAGCTCATGGAGTTGGGCCCTACAATGAGCAGTTCTTC.

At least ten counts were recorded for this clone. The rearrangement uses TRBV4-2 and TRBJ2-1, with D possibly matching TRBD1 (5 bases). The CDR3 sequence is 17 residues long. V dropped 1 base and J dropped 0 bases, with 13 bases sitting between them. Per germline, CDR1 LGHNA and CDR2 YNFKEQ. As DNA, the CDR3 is TGTGCCAGCAGCCAAGCGACAGCGCCGAGCTCCTACAATGAGCAGTTCTTC. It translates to CASSQATAPSSYNEQFF.

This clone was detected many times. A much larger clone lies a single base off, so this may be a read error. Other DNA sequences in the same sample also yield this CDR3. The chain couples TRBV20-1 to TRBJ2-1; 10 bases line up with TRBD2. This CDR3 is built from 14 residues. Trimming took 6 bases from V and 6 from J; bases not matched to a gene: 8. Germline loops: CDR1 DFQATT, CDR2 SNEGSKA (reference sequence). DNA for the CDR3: TGCAGTGCCCGGGCGAGCGGGAGGGCCAATGAGCAGTTCTTC. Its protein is CSARASGRANEQFF.

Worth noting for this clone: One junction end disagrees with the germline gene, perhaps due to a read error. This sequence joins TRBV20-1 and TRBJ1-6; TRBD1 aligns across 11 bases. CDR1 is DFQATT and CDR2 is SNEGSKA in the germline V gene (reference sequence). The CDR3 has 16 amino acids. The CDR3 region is CSARKTDRGLNSPLHF. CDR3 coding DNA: TGCAGTGCTCGGAAAACGGACAGGGGGCTTAATTCACCCCTACACTTT.

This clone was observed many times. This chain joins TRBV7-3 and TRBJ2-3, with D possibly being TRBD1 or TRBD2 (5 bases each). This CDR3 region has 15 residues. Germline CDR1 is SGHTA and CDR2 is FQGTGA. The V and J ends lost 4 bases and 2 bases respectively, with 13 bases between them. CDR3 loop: CASSWDRWNTDTQYF. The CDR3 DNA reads TGTGCCAGCAGCTGGGACCGGTGGAACACAGATACGCAGTATTTT. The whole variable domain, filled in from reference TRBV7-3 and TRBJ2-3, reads GAGVSQTPSNKVTEKGKYVELRCDPISGHTALYWYRQSLGQGPEFLIYFQGTGAADDSGLPNDRFFAVRPEGSVSTLKIQRTERGDSAVYLCASSWDRWNTDTQYFGPGTRLTVL.

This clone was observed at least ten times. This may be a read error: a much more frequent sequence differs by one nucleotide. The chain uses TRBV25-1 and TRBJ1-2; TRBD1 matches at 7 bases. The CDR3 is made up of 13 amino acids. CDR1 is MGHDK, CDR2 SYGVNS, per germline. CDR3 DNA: TGTGCCAGCAGCTTGACAGGGCTCTATAGCTACACCTTC. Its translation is CASSLTGLYSYTF.

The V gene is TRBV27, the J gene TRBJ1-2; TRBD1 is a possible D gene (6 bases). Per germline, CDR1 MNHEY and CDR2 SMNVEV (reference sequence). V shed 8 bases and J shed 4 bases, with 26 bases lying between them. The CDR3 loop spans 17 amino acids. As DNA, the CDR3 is TGTGCCAGCCGTTCGGGACAAAGGGTTCCTTCCGGCTATGGCTACACCTTC. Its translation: CASRSGQRVPSGYGYTF.

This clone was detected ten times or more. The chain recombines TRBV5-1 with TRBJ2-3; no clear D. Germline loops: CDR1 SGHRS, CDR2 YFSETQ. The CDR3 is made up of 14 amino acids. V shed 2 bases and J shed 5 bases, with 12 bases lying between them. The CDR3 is CASSLDRAGDTQYF. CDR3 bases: TGCGCCAGCAGCTTAGACCGAGCCGGAGATACGCAGTATTTT.

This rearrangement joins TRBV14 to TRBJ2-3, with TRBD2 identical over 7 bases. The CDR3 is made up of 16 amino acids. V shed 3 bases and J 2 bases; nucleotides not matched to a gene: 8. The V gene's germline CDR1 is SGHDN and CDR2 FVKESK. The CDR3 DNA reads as TGTGCCAGCAGCCAGCTGAGGGAGGGGCTCACAGATACGCAGTATTTT. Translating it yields CASSQLREGLTDTQYF.

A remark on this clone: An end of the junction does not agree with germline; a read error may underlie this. In DNA form, the CDR3 reads TGTGCCAGCAGTTACTGGAGAGGGGCGGGGGAGAACCAGTACTTC. Its protein is CASSYWRGAGENQYF. V is TRBV6-5 and J is TRBJ2-5; 7 nucleotides align to TRBD2. The CDR3 loop spans 15 amino acids. Germline loops: CDR1 MNHEY, CDR2 SVGAGI.

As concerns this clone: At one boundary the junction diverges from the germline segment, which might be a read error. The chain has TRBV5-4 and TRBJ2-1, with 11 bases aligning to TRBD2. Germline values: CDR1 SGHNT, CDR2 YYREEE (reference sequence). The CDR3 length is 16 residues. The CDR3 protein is CASSLALAGGADEQLF. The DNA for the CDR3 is TGTGCCAGCAGCTTGGCCCTAGCGGGAGGTGCAGATGAGCAGTTGTTC.

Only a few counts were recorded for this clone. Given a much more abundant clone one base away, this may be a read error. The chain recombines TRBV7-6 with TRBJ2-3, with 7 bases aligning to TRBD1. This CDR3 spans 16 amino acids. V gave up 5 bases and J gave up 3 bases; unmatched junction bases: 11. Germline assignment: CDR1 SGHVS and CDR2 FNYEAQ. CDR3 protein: CASSPCTGVFTDTQYF. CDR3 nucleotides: TGTGCCAGCAGCCCCTGTACAGGGGTTTTTACAGATACGCAGTATTTT.

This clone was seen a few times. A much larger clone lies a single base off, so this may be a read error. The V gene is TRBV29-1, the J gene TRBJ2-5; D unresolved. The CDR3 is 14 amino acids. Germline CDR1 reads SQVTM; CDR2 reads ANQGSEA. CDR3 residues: CIVEDYLGSETQYF. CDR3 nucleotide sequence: TGCATCGTTGAAGATTATCTAGGGTCGGAGACCCAGTACTTC.

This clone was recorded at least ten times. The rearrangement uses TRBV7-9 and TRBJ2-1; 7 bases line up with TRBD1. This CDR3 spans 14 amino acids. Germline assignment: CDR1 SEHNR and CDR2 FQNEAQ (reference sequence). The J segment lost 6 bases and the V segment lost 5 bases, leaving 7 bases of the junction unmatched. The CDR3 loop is CASSPVGDSNEQFF. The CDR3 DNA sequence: TGTGCCAGCAGCCCCGTCGGGGACAGCAATGAGCAGTTCTTC. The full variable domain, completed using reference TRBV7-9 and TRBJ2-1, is DTGVSQNPRHKITKRGQNVTFRCDPISEHNRLYWYRQTLGQGPEFLTYFQNEAQLEKSRLLSDRFSAERPKGSFSTLEIQRTEQGDSAMYLCASSPVGDSNEQFFGPGTRLTVL.

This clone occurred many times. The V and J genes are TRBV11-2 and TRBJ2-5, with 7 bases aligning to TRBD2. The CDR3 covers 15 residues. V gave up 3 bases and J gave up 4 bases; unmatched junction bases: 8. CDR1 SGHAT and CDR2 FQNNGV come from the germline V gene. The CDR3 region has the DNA TGTGCCAGCAGCTTGGGGGGAGGGCCGGGAGAGACCCAGTACTTC. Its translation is CASSLGGGPGETQYF.

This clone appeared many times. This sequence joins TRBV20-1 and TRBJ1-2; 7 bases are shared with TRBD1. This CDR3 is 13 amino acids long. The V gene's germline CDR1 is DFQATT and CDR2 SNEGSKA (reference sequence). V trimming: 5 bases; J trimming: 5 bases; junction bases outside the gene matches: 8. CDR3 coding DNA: TGCAGTGCTGGAACAGGGGTAGGGTATGGCTACACCTTC. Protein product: CSAGTGVGYGYTF.

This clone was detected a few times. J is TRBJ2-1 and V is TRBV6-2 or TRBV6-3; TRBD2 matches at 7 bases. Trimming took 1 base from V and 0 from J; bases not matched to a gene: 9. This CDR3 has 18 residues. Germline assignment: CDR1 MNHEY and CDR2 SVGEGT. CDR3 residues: CASSYLGTSVSSYNEQFF. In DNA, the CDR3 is TGTGCCAGCAGTTACTTGGGCACTAGCGTGAGCTCCTACAATGAGCAGTTCTTC.

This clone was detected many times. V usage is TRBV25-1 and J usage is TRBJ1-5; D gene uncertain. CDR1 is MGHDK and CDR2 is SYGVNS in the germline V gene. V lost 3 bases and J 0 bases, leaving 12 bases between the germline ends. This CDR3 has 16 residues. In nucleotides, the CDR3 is TGTGCCAGCAGTGACAAGGGCGGGTTTAGCAATCAGCCCCAGCATTTT. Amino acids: CASSDKGGFSNQPQHF.

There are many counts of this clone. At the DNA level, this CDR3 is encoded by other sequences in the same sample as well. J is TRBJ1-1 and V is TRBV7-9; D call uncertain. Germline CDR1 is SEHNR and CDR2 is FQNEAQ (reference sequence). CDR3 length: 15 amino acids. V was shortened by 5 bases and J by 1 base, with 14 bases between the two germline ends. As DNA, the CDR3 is TGTGCCAGCAGCCCTCGTCCCGATCAGAACACTGAAGCTTTCTTT. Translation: CASSPRPDQNTEAFF.

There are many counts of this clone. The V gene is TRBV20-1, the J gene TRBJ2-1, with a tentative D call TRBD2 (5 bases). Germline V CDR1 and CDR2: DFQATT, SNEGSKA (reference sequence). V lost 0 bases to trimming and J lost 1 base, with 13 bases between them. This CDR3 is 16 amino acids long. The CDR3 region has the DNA TGCAGTGCTAGAGATCCGGGATTGGAATCCTACAATGAGCAGTTCTTC. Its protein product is CSARDPGLESYNEQFF.

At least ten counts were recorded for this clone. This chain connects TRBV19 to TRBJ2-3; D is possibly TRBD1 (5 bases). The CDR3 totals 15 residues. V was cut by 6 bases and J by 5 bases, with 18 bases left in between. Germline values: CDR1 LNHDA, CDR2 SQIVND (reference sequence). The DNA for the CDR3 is TGTGCCAGTAGCGCAGGTATTTTAAGGGGAGATACGCAGTATTTT. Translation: CASSAGILRGDTQYF. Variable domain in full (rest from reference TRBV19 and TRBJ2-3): DGGITQSPKYLFRKEGQNVTLSCEQNLNHDAMYWYRQDPGQGLRLIYYSQIVNDFQKGDIAEGYSVSREKKESFPLTVTSAQKNPTAFYLCASSAGILRGDTQYFGPGTRLTVL.

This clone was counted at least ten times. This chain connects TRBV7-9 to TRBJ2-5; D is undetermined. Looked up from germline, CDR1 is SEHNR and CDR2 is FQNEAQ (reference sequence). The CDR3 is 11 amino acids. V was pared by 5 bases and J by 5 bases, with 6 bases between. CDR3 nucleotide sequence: TGTGCCAGCAGCCATGAGGAGACCCAGTACTTC. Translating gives CASSHEETQYF.

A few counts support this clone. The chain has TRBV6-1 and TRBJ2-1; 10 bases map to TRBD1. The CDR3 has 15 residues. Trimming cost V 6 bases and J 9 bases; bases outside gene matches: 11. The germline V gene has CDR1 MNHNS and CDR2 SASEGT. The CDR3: CASRSGQGMLSEQFF. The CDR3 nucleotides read TGTGCCAGCAGGTCGGGACAGGGGATGTTGAGTGAGCAGTTCTTC.